Shown below are 15 T cell receptor beta chains from a single sample sequenced in a study of spatial heterogeneity in lung cancer. TCRdb fed the 5' RACE reads into MiXCR, producing one record per CDR3 protein. The sample has 45,000 to 65,000 distinct CDR3 sequences, approximately 7% seen once. This sample's time point: sample taken at primary tumor resection. Extraction of whole RNA from tumor, nontumor lung or frozen PBMC preceded unsorted sequencing. Specimen: PBMCs, collected at surgery. These receptors originate from a female donor with early-stage non-small cell lung cancer.

The rearrangement joins TRBV4-2 to TRBJ2-2, with D uncertain. V lost 1 base and J lost 4, with 10 bases in between. This CDR3 spans 15 amino acids. Germline V gene sequence: CDR1 LGHNA, CDR2 YNFKEQ. The DNA of the CDR3 is TGTGCCAGCAGCCAAGGATTCGGTGGCACCGGGGAGCTGTTTTTT. It specifies CASSQGFGGTGELFF.

The chain links TRBV7-8 to TRBJ2-7; D unresolved. Germline V gives CDR1 SGHVS, CDR2 FQNEAQ. The CDR3 contains 13 residues. Trimming took off 5 bases at V and 6 bases at J, with 14 bases between the two ends. The CDR3: CASSLKLESEQYF. CDR3 coding DNA: TGTGCCAGCAGCCTCAAGCTGGAATCCGAGCAGTACTTC.

At least ten counts were recorded for this clonotype. The CDR3 here is CASSLDSGRDEQYF. For the CDR3, the DNA is TGCGCCAGCAGCTTGGATTCGGGGAGGGACGAGCAGTACTTC. V gene TRBV5-1 combines with J gene TRBJ2-7; 7 bases are a match to TRBD2. This CDR3 has 14 amino acids. J lost 5 bases, V lost 0 bases, and 5 bases had no gene match. CDR1 SGHRS and CDR2 YFSETQ come from the germline V gene.

This clonotype was picked up many times. The rearrangement uses TRBV4-3 and TRBJ2-7; D not resolved. The germline gives CDR1 LGHNA, CDR2 YSLEER. CDR3 length: 12 residues. V gave up 6 bases and J gave up 1 base, with 7 bases separating them. The CDR3 protein is CASSRVSYEQYF. CDR3 sequence (DNA): TGCGCCAGCAGTCGTGTATCCTACGAGCAGTACTTC.

This clonotype was seen ten or more times. This rearrangement joins TRBV4-1 to TRBJ2-1; 15 bases map to TRBD2. V shed 0 bases and J 10 bases; nucleotides not matched to a gene: 16. Germline V gives CDR1 MGHRA, CDR2 YSYEKL. The CDR3 is 20 amino acids. The chain's CDR3 is CASSQEWEGVGTSGGPEQFF. DNA of the CDR3: TGCGCCAGCAGCCAAGAATGGGAAGGTGTGGGGACTAGCGGGGGGCCGGAGCAGTTCTTC.

The table lists this clonotype with many counts. The chain links TRBV4-3 to TRBJ2-3; TRBD2 aligns across 10 bases. Trimming removed 2 bases from V and 2 bases from J; junction bases left unmatched: 1. Germline values: CDR1 LGHNA, CDR2 YSLEER. The CDR3 loop spans 15 amino acids. The CDR3 region is CASSQLAGVTDTQYF. The CDR3 nucleotides read TGCGCCAGCAGCCAACTAGCGGGGGTCACAGATACGCAGTATTTT.

CDR3 nucleotide sequence: TGTGCCAGCAGTTTAGGCGCATCCTACGAGCAGTACTTC. This translates into CASSLGASYEQYF. The rearrangement links TRBV28 to TRBJ2-7; D is unclear. Germline CDR1 reads MDHEN; CDR2 reads SYDVKM. The CDR3 contains 13 residues. V lost 2 bases and J 1 base, leaving 6 bases between the germline ends.

V is TRBV20-1 and J is TRBJ1-2; 7 positions agree with TRBD1. V was clipped by 3 bases and J by 6 bases; unmatched bases: 10. The CDR3 has 14 residues. CDR1 and CDR2 (germline): DFQATT, SNEGSKA (reference sequence). The CDR3 protein is CSASFVQGQNGYTF. CDR3 nucleotides: TGCAGTGCTAGTTTTGTACAGGGGCAGAATGGCTACACCTTC.

This clonotype was observed many times. V is TRBV7-9 and J is TRBJ1-2; unclear D gene. Germline CDR1 is SEHNR and CDR2 is FQNEAQ (reference sequence). Trimming left V 1 base short and J 3 bases short, with 9 bases between. This CDR3 comprises 14 residues. The CDR3 region is CASSLVGVDYGYTF. CDR3 DNA sequence: TGTGCCAGCAGCTTAGTTGGGGTAGACTATGGCTACACCTTC. The full variable domain, in which reference TRBV7-9 and TRBJ1-2 provide the parts outside the CDR3, is DTGVSQNPRHKITKRGQNVTFRCDPISEHNRLYWYRQTLGQGPEFLTYFQNEAQLEKSRLLSDRFSAERPKGSFSTLEIQRTEQGDSAMYLCASSLVGVDYGYTFGSGTRLTVV.

This clonotype was seen only a few times. This chain links TRBV7-2 with TRBJ2-5, with 7 bases identical to TRBD2. V shed 5 bases and J 2 bases; nucleotides not matched to a gene: 5. CDR1 and CDR2 from the germline V gene are SGHTA and FQGNSA. This CDR3 has 14 amino acids. CDR3 nucleotides: TGTGCCAGCAGCCTTGAGCGGGGTCAAGAGACCCAGTACTTC. This gives the protein CASSLERGQETQYF. Complete variable domain (other parts from reference TRBV7-2 and TRBJ2-5): GAGVSQSPSNKVTEKGKDVELRCDPISGHTALYWYRQSLGQGLEFLIYFQGNSAPDKSGLPSDRFSAERTGGSVSTLTIQRTQQEDSAVYLCASSLERGQETQYFGPGTRLLVL.

This clonotype has a count of ten or more. Here the CDR3 reads CASSLGTMNTEAFF. The CDR3 DNA sequence: TGCGCCAGCAGCTTGGGCACAATGAACACTGAAGCTTTCTTT. The genes are TRBV5-1 and TRBJ1-1; D unclear. V was pared by 0 bases and J by 0 bases, with 6 bases between. Germline V gene lookup returns CDR1 SGHRS and CDR2 YFSETQ. This CDR3 is built from 14 residues.

This sequence joins TRBV7-9 and TRBJ1-5; no clear D. Trimming removed 3 bases from V and 5 bases from J, with 8 bases in between. CDR3 length: 13 amino acids. The V gene's germline CDR1 is SEHNR and CDR2 FQNEAQ (reference sequence). This chain's CDR3 is CASSLGRYQPQHF. The CDR3 nucleotides read TGTGCCAGCAGCTTGGGTCGATATCAGCCCCAGCATTTT.

Ten or more counts support this clonotype. CDR3 sequence: CASSWGDRVGGYTF. The CDR3 region has the DNA TGTGCCAGCAGCTGGGGGGACAGGGTGGGAGGCTACACCTTC. The chain is built from TRBV5-4 and TRBJ1-2, with 9 bases aligning to TRBD1. The germline gives CDR1 SGHNT, CDR2 YYREEE (reference sequence). CDR3 length: 14 amino acids. V lost 3 bases and J lost 8; bases outside the gene matches: 8. Full variable domain (remainder filled in from reference TRBV5-4 and TRBJ1-2): ETGVTQSPTHLIKTRGQQVTLRCSSQSGHNTVSWYQQALGQGPQFIFQYYREEENGRGNFPPRFSGLQFPNYSSELNVNALELDDSALYLCASSWGDRVGGYTFGSGTRLTVV.

This clonotype has a count of ten or more. This chain uses TRBV10-3 with TRBJ1-5, with D perhaps TRBD1 (5 bases). Germline V lookup: CDR1 ENHRY, CDR2 SYGVKD. This CDR3 is 14 amino acids long. The germline V and J ends were trimmed by 1 base and 3 bases, with 7 bases remaining between them. In DNA form, the CDR3 reads TGTGCCATCAGTGAGTTGGGGGACAATCAGCCCCAGCATTTT. This codes for CAISELGDNQPQHF.

The table lists this clonotype with many counts. The chain recombines TRBV29-1 with TRBJ2-5; 7 bases are a match to TRBD2. This CDR3 is 11 amino acids long. CDR1 and CDR2 from the germline V gene are SQVTM and ANQGSEA. In DNA form, the CDR3 reads TGCTCTAGCGGCGGGGATGAGACCCAGTACTTC. Translated: CSSGGDETQYF.